Following are 7 T cell receptor beta chains from one sample sequenced in a study of blood T cell repertoires in COVID-19. TCRdb keeps only in-frame clones here, not all; method: immunoSEQ multiplex PCR. The data contain roughly 220,000 clones, 80% of them singletons. The specimen was peripheral blood. These receptors were obtained from a woman between 70 and 85 years old with acute or convalescent COVID-19.

The chain couples TRBV19 to TRBJ2-7; TRBD1 matches at 9 bases. Germline V gene sequence: CDR1 LNHDA, CDR2 SQIVND (reference sequence). Trimming at V came to 1 base and at J to 3 bases, leaving 1 base not matched to a gene. The CDR3 sequence is 14 residues long. CDR3 sequence: CASSIGTGVYEQYF. Here the CDR3 DNA reads TGTGCCAGTAGTATAGGGACAGGGGTCTACGAGCAGTACTTC.

This clone appeared once. The chain has TRBV3-1 (or the pseudogene TRBV3-2) and TRBJ1-2; D is perhaps TRBD1 (6 bases). CDR3 length: 14 amino acids. Trimming cost V 0 bases and J 6 bases, with 11 bases left between them. Germline V gene sequence: CDR1 LGHDT, CDR2 YNNKEL (reference sequence). For the CDR3, the DNA is TGTGCCAGCAGCCAAGAGAGGGGGAGGGATGGCTACACCTTC. This gives the protein CASSQERGRDGYTF.

This sequence joins TRBV28 and TRBJ2-1, with 9 nucleotides matching TRBD2. Germline V gene data show CDR1 as MDHEN and CDR2 as SYDVKM. After removal of 4 bases from V and 5 bases from J, the junction contained 15 bases not matched to a gene. The CDR3 consists of 18 residues. The CDR3 DNA reads as TGTGCCAGCAGTTCAACCACAAATAGCGGGAGCCTGAACAATGAGCAGTTCTTC. It translates to CASSSTTNSGSLNNEQFF.

This chain links TRBV7-9 with TRBJ1-1; D not certain. This CDR3 spans 14 amino acids. CDR1 is SEHNR and CDR2 is FQNEAQ in the germline V gene (reference sequence). Between the trimmed V and J ends, which lost 2 bases and 0 bases, there was a span of 7 bases. CDR3 loop: CASSLTELNTEAFF. CDR3 coding DNA: TGTGCCAGCAGCTTAACAGAGCTGAACACTGAAGCTTTCTTT.

The chain's CDR3 is CASSSTGTGNMNTEAFF. The DNA of the CDR3 is TGTGCCAGCAGTTCAACCGGGACAGGGAACATGAACACTGAAGCTTTCTTT. The V and J genes are TRBV28 and TRBJ1-1, with TRBD1 identical over 9 bases. CDR1 is MDHEN and CDR2 is SYDVKM in the germline V gene. V lost 4 bases, J lost 0 bases, and 9 bases stayed unmatched. This CDR3 contains 17 residues.

This chain links TRBV19 with TRBJ2-5, with 7 bases aligning to TRBD2. V lost 6 bases and J lost 5; bases outside the gene matches: 6. This CDR3 has 13 residues. Germline CDR1 LNHDA, CDR2 SQIVND (reference sequence). CDR3 nucleotides: TGTGCCAGTAGCTTGACTAGCTACGAGACCCAGTACTTC. This sequence encodes CASSLTSYETQYF.

The chain has TRBV6-2 or TRBV6-3 and TRBJ2-3; tentatively, D is TRBD1 (7 bases). Germline V gene lookup returns CDR1 MNHEY and CDR2 SVGEGT. CDR3 length: 13 amino acids. With 3 bases removed from V and 5 bases from J, the gap between germline ends came to 9 bases. Here the CDR3 reads CASSYQGGDTQYF. The CDR3 nucleotides read TGTGCCAGCAGTTATCAGGGGGGAGATACGCAGTATTTT.